The subject of this entry is one T cell receptor beta chain. Its antigen is unknown. The CDR3 is 12 residues long. Trimming pared 2 bases from V and 8 bases from J, leaving 12 bases between. Germline-derived CDR1 and CDR2 are GTSNPN and SVGIG (reference sequence). These data belong to a study of T-cell memory formation after mild COVID-19. Study results and caveats: Unconfirmed was the SARS-CoV-2 specificity of second-wave clones that peaked on day 37.

MiXCR, run by TCRdb on the 5' RACE reads, gives a single entry per CDR3 protein. The sample contains around 500,000 distinct CDR3 sequences, approximately 18% of which appear only once. Material: PBMCs or a T cell subset sorted from them (not recorded which). This TCR came from an adult woman who had mild COVID-19 (a few samples of this study predate the infection). Cell type and time point are not known. The genes are TRBV30 and TRBJ1-2; the D is unclear. This chain's CDR3 is CAWSILRGGYTF. The CDR3 coding sequence is TGTGCCTGGAGTATACTACGGGGAGGCTACACCTTC.